This T cell receptor beta chain was recorded in a study of OX40 agonist ivuxolimab in advanced cancers. The protocol was immunoSEQ multiplex PCR, while the TCRdb copy is restricted to in-frame clones and leaves out a portion. The sample holds tens of thousands of clones; about 88% are singletons and the top ten take 0.45% to 0.6%. The sequence was obtained from an adult with an advanced solid tumor such as melanoma, head and neck, liver or kidney cancer. Sample: CD4+ or CD8+ T cells sorted from blood, taken in a trial of the OX40 agonist ivuxolimab.

CDR3 sequence: CASSPKEVYGYTF. CDR3 DNA sequence: TGTGCCAGCTCACCGAAGGAAGTTTATGGCTACACCTTC. This rearrangement joins TRBV18 to TRBJ1-2; D not resolved. The CDR3 has 13 amino acids. CDR1 and CDR2 (germline): KGHSH, LQKENI. The V end was cut by 3 bases, the J end by 5 bases, with 10 bases between.